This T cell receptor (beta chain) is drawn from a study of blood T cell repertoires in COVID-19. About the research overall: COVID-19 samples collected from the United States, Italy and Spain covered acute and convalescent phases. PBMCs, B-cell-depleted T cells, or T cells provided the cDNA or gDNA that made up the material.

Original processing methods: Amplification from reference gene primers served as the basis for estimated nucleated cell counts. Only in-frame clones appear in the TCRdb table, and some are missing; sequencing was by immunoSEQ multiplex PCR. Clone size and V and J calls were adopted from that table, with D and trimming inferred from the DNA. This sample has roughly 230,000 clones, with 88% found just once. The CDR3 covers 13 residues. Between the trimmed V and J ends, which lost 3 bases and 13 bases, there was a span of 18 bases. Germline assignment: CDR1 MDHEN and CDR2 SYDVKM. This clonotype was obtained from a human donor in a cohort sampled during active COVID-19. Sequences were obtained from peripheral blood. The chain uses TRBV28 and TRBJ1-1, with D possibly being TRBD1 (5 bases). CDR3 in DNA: TGTGCCAGCAGTTTGGGCAGGGCGTTGAACGGTTTCTTT. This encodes CASSLGRALNGFF.